The 17 T cell receptor beta chains below were found in one sample sequenced in a study of shared clonotypes between healthy human individuals. Terminally differentiated effector memory CD45RA+ cells were left out of the naive CD8 fraction, which was CD45RO-negative and positively selected for CCR7. Clones were read by immunoSEQ multiplex PCR, and TCRdb kept only the in-frame ones, dropping some. This table has around 620,000 clones, approximately 95% appearing once. Sequencing was carried out using naive CD8+ T cells sorted from blood. Every receptor here comes from a woman aged 25 to 39 in good health.

This rearrangement joins TRBV4-1 to TRBJ2-7; possibly TRBD2 for D (6 bases). Germline lookup yields CDR1 MGHRA and CDR2 YSYEKL. The CDR3 has 17 amino acids. Between the trimmed V and J ends, which lost 4 bases and 5 bases, there was a span of 24 bases. The chain's CDR3 is CASSLAPGREMVHEQYF. CDR3 DNA: TGCGCCAGCAGCCTCGCCCCAGGTCGGGAGATGGTCCACGAGCAGTACTTC.

The genes are TRBV5-1 and TRBJ2-7, with a possible D match to TRBD1 (6 bases). CDR3 length: 14 residues. From germline, CDR1 is SGHRS and CDR2 YFSETQ. V lost 4 bases and J 5 bases, leaving 16 bases between the germline ends. The CDR3 is CASSLGGRVDEQYF. The CDR3 coding sequence is TGCGCCAGCAGCCTAGGGGGTAGGGTGGACGAGCAGTACTTC. Full variable domain (remainder filled in from reference TRBV5-1 and TRBJ2-7): KAGVTQTPRYLIKTRGQQVTLSCSPISGHRSVSWYQQTPGQGLQFLFEYFSETQRNKGNFPGRFSGRQFSNSRSEMNVSTLELGDSALYLCASSLGGRVDEQYFGPGTRLTVT.

The chain joins TRBV4-2 to TRBJ1-4; D call uncertain. The CDR3 totals 17 residues. V lost 1 base to trimming and J lost 4 bases, with 16 bases between them. Germline V gene sequence: CDR1 LGHNA, CDR2 YNFKEQ. The CDR3 here is CASSQGDSHPDNEKLFF. In DNA, the CDR3 is TGTGCCAGCAGCCAAGGAGATTCTCATCCCGATAATGAAAAACTGTTTTTT.

The CDR3 loop is CASSLRGFYEQYF. CDR3 nucleotide sequence: TGTGCCAGCAGTCTCAGGGGGTTCTACGAGCAGTACTTC. This chain connects TRBV27 to TRBJ2-7; 7 bases map to TRBD1. Per the germline V gene, CDR1 is MNHEY and CDR2 is SMNVEV (reference sequence). The CDR3 covers 13 residues. V gave up 5 bases and J gave up 3 bases; unmatched junction bases: 4.

The gene calls are TRBV11-1 and TRBJ2-7; 8 bases agree with TRBD1. Unmatched junction bases numbered 15, after V lost 4 bases and J lost 7 bases. The CDR3 contains 16 residues. Germline CDR1 SGHAT, CDR2 FQDESV (reference sequence). CDR3 protein: CASSSPGQVFIGEQYF. CDR3 coding DNA: TGTGCCAGCAGCTCCCCGGGACAGGTATTTATTGGGGAGCAGTACTTC. Supplemented by reference TRBV11-1 and TRBJ2-7, the full variable domain reads EAEVAQSPRYKITEKSQAVAFWCDPISGHATLYWYRQILGQGPELLVQFQDESVVDDSQLPKDRFSAERLKGVDSTLKIQPAELGDSAMYLCASSSPGQVFIGEQYFGPGTRLTVT.

Worth noting for this clone: At one end, the junction sequence differs from germline, possibly due to a read error. This chain joins TRBV27 and TRBJ1-1; TRBD1 aligns across 7 bases. Germline lookup yields CDR1 MNHEY and CDR2 SMNVEV (reference sequence). This CDR3 is 15 amino acids long. The CDR3 DNA is TGTGCCAGCAGTTTATGGGCAGGGGGTAACACTAAAGCTTTCTTT. Amino acid sequence: CASSLWAGGNTKAFF.

As for this clone: Other DNA sequences in the sample encode the same CDR3. The rearrangement uses TRBV5-4 and TRBJ1-1; D gene uncertain. V gave up 0 bases and J gave up 4 bases, with 4 bases separating them. The CDR3 is made up of 12 amino acids. Per the germline V gene, CDR1 is SGHNT and CDR2 is YYREEE (reference sequence). The DNA for the CDR3 is TGTGCCAGCAGCTTGGTGGGCACTGAAGCTTTCTTT. Protein sequence: CASSLVGTEAFF. The whole variable domain, filled in from reference TRBV5-4 and TRBJ1-1, reads ETGVTQSPTHLIKTRGQQVTLRCSSQSGHNTVSWYQQALGQGPQFIFQYYREEENGRGNFPPRFSGLQFPNYSSELNVNALELDDSALYLCASSLVGTEAFFGQGTRLTVV.

This chain connects TRBV21-1 to TRBJ2-3; the table's D call of TRBD2 was not tested on the DNA. TRBV21-1 is listed as a pseudogene. The CDR3 runs 14 residues. CDR3 sequence (DNA): TGTGCCAGCAGTCTAGCGGGAGGATTAGATACGCAGTATTTT. It codes for CASSLAGGLDTQYF.

In its sample, this clone was seen once. The chain couples TRBV2 to TRBJ2-5, with D maybe TRBD2 (5 bases). Germline-derived CDR1 and CDR2 are SNHLY and FYNNEI. The V end was cut by 2 bases, the J end by 9 bases, with 19 bases between. The CDR3 is 15 residues long. Written as DNA, the CDR3 is TGTGCCAGCAGTGAACGCGATCAGAGCGGCCCGGCCCAGTACTTC. Amino acids: CASSERDQSGPAQYF.

The gene calls are TRBV6-5 and TRBJ1-1, with D unresolved. Trimming cost V 6 bases and J 4 bases, with 12 bases left between them. The CDR3 length is 13 residues. Germline lookup yields CDR1 MNHEY and CDR2 SVGAGI. Written as DNA, the CDR3 is TGTGCCAGCAGGCACGGAGAGGGCACTGAAGCTTTCTTT. Encoded protein: CASRHGEGTEAFF.

This CDR3 is CASSEEAGDTGELFF. As DNA, the CDR3 is TGTGCCAGCAGTGAAGAGGCAGGGGACACCGGGGAGCTGTTTTTT. This rearrangement joins TRBV6-1 to TRBJ2-2; D is possibly TRBD1 (6 bases). V lost 1 base, J lost 3 bases, and 9 bases lay in between. The CDR3 has 15 residues. Germline CDR1 is MNHNS and CDR2 is SASEGT.

The rearrangement joins TRBV19 to TRBJ1-5; a weak D match, TRBD1 (5 bases). CDR3 size: 13 residues. The germline V gene has CDR1 LNHDA and CDR2 SQIVND (reference sequence). Trimming shortened V by 7 bases and J by 1 base, and 8 bases separated the two germline ends. CDR3 coding DNA: TGTGCCAGTAACGGGGGGAGCAATCAGCCCCAGCATTTT. As protein: CASNGGSNQPQHF.

In its sample, this clone was seen a few times. This chain joins TRBV7-9 and TRBJ1-5, with D uncertain. Germline V gene lookup returns CDR1 SEHNR and CDR2 FQNEAQ (reference sequence). CDR3 length: 14 amino acids. V lost 5 bases to trimming and J lost 4 bases, with 12 bases between them. The CDR3 loop is CASSADGGNQPQHF. The CDR3 nucleotides read TGTGCCAGCAGCGCGGACGGAGGGAATCAGCCCCAGCATTTT.

This rearrangement joins TRBV5-4 to TRBJ2-7, with 7 bases lining up with TRBD2. The germline V gene has CDR1 SGHNT and CDR2 YYREEE (reference sequence). The CDR3 has 17 residues. V shed 3 bases and J 1 base; nucleotides not matched to a gene: 13. In DNA form, the CDR3 reads TGTGCCAGCAGCTCACACCCAACTAGCGACCCATCCTACGAGCAGTACTTC. Translating gives CASSSHPTSDPSYEQYF. Supplemented by reference TRBV5-4 and TRBJ2-7, the full variable domain reads ETGVTQSPTHLIKTRGQQVTLRCSSQSGHNTVSWYQQALGQGPQFIFQYYREEENGRGNFPPRFSGLQFPNYSSELNVNALELDDSALYLCASSSHPTSDPSYEQYFGPGTRLTVT.

The rearrangement uses TRBV19 and TRBJ2-7; 9 bases fit TRBD2. Trimming removed 1 base from V and 5 bases from J; junction bases left unmatched: 6. CDR3 length equals 15 residues. Germline CDR1 LNHDA, CDR2 SQIVND (reference sequence). The CDR3, as DNA: TGTGCCAGTAGTATAGTCGGTAGCGGGAGCCACGAGCAGTACTTC. The encoded protein is CASSIVGSGSHEQYF.

This chain joins TRBV27 and TRBJ1-5; no clear D gene. Trimming removed 5 bases from V and 0 bases from J, with 14 bases in between. There are 16 residues in the CDR3. Germline values: CDR1 MNHEY, CDR2 SMNVEV (reference sequence). Here the CDR3 reads CASSPVPLGSNQPQHF. The DNA for the CDR3 is TGTGCCAGCAGTCCGGTACCTCTCGGTAGCAATCAGCCCCAGCATTTT.

This chain uses TRBV28 with TRBJ1-1, with no clear D. There are 11 residues in the CDR3. V gave up 1 base and J gave up 9 bases, with 6 bases separating them. Germline V lookup: CDR1 MDHEN, CDR2 SYDVKM. The CDR3 is CASSLYAQAFF. The CDR3, as DNA: TGTGCCAGCAGTTTATATGCCCAAGCTTTCTTT.